This TCR beta chain was documented in a study of PD-1 blockade in mismatch repair-deficient tumors. Whole-study context: All were previously treated, progressing patients with around eleven mismatch repair-deficient cancer types.

A note on this clone: As yet, its antigen is unknown.

All patients were mismatch repair deficient, assessed by either PCR or immunohistochemistry. The TCR-sequenced patients were a few responders to pembrolizumab. Assay: immunoSEQ multiplex PCR; the TCRdb copy retains only in-frame clones and omits some. The data show around 18,000 clones, over 75% seen once. Whole-study findings and limits: Rapid post-treatment expansion, then contraction, generally preceding radiologic response, marked tumor-resident clones.

The TCR sequence derives from an adult with mismatch repair-deficient cancer. The sequencing used PBMCs, collected roughly 23 weeks after starting pembrolizumab.

The CDR3 spells CASTTRGNQPQHF. The CDR3 nucleotides read TGTGCCAGCACGACCCGAGGAAATCAGCCCCAGCATTTT. V and J are TRBV2 and TRBJ1-5, with unresolved D. V gave up 7 bases and J gave up 4 bases, with 11 bases separating them. Germline lookup yields CDR1 SNHLY and CDR2 FYNNEI. The length of the CDR3 is 13 residues.